The 14 T cell receptor beta chains in this list originate from one sample, sequenced in a study of T cell changes during pregnancy in multiple sclerosis. TCRdb's table, derived via immunoSEQ multiplex PCR, lists solely in-frame clones and lacks some. The sample yields around 75,000 clones, 94% seen once. The starting material was CD4+ T cells from peripheral blood mononuclear cells, obtained after pregnancy. These receptors came from a female donor with multiple sclerosis, enrolled in a pregnancy study.

The J gene is TRBJ1-1, the V gene TRBV2; D is possibly TRBD1 (5 bases). V was cut by 0 bases and J by 9 bases, with 14 bases left in between. CDR3 length: 14 amino acids. CDR1 is SNHLY and CDR2 is FYNNEI in the germline V gene. CDR3 in amino acids: CASSEALQGRQAFF. In nucleotides, the CDR3 is TGTGCCAGCAGTGAAGCGCTTCAGGGCAGACAAGCTTTCTTT.

The rearrangement links TRBV28 to TRBJ1-5; possibly TRBD1 for D (5 bases). This CDR3 has 16 amino acids. CDR1 and CDR2 (germline): MDHEN, SYDVKM. Trimming left V 6 bases short and J 3 bases short, with 18 bases between. CDR3 nucleotide sequence: TGTGCCAGCAGACCAAGGGCCCGGACACTCAATCAGCCCCAGCATTTT. Protein sequence: CASRPRARTLNQPQHF. The full variable domain, completed using reference TRBV28 and TRBJ1-5, is DVKVTQSSRYLVKRTGEKVFLECVQDMDHENMFWYRQDPGLGLRLIYFSYDVKMKEKGDIPEGYSVSREKKERFSLILESASTNQTSMYLCASRPRARTLNQPQHFGDGTRLSIL.

This chain uses TRBV7-2 with TRBJ2-7; D is ambiguous. With 5 bases removed from V and 3 bases from J, the gap between germline ends came to 14 bases. Germline V gives CDR1 SGHTA, CDR2 FQGNSA. The CDR3 contains 14 residues. CDR3 residues: CASSPEVPLYEQYF. In DNA, the CDR3 is TGTGCCAGCAGCCCTGAGGTCCCACTCTACGAGCAGTACTTC.

V usage is TRBV11-2 and J usage is TRBJ2-3; 9 positions agree with TRBD1. The CDR3 loop spans 15 amino acids. Germline CDR1 reads SGHAT; CDR2 reads FQNNGV. J was trimmed by 0 bases and V by 5 bases; bases with no gene match: 3. The CDR3 region is CASSTGGRSTDTQYF. The CDR3 region has the DNA TGTGCCAGCAGCACAGGGGGCCGGAGCACAGATACGCAGTATTTT.

This chain links TRBV6-5 with TRBJ1-1; D is unclear. The CDR3 runs 13 residues. Between the trimmed V and J ends, which lost 10 bases and 1 base, there was a span of 13 bases. Germline CDR1 MNHEY, CDR2 SVGAGI. CDR3 nucleotides: TGTGCCACCAAGAGGTGGCAGAACACTGAAGCTTTCTTT. Encoded protein: CATKRWQNTEAFF.

The chain is built from TRBV10-3 and TRBJ1-1; D uncertain. V was pared by 0 bases and J by 4 bases, with 9 bases between. Germline loops: CDR1 ENHRY, CDR2 SYGVKD. This CDR3 spans 14 amino acids. The CDR3 region is CAISESTPRTEAFF. CDR3 nucleotides: TGTGCCATCAGTGAGTCGACTCCCCGCACTGAAGCTTTCTTT.

This clone occurred a few times. The chain carries TRBV7-9 and TRBJ1-1; unclear D gene. The CDR3 has 14 residues. CDR1 is SEHNR and CDR2 is FQNEAQ in the germline V gene (reference sequence). V was clipped by 5 bases and J by 4 bases, with 14 bases between them. This chain's CDR3 is CASSKRTGSTEAFF. CDR3 nucleotides: TGTGCCAGCAGCAAGAGGACTGGGAGCACTGAAGCTTTCTTT.

V gene TRBV28 combines with J gene TRBJ2-7; 13 bases line up with TRBD2. The V gene end was trimmed by 6 bases and the J gene end by 1 base; junction bases not matched to a gene: 15. The germline CDR1 and CDR2 sequences are MDHEN and SYDVKM. This CDR3 spans 19 amino acids. As DNA, the CDR3 is TGTGCCAGCAGCCCTCCTACTAGCGGGAGGGTTAGAATTTCCTACGAGCAGTACTTC. Residues: CASSPPTSGRVRISYEQYF.

V is TRBV6-5 and J is TRBJ1-2; no definite D call. The V and J ends lost 3 bases and 2 bases respectively, with 10 bases between them. The germline gives CDR1 MNHEY, CDR2 SVGAGI. CDR3 length equals 14 residues. The CDR3 is CASSYEAANYGYTF. CDR3 DNA: TGTGCCAGCAGTTATGAGGCAGCGAACTATGGCTACACCTTC.

CDR3 coding DNA: TGCAGCGCGGGGGGCCCCAACACTGAAGCTTTCTTT. Translating gives CSAGGPNTEAFF. The V gene is TRBV29-1, the J gene TRBJ1-1; D perhaps matches TRBD1 (6 bases). The CDR3 has 12 residues. V was trimmed by 7 bases and J by 2 bases, leaving 11 bases between them. Germline V gene lookup returns CDR1 SQVTM and CDR2 ANQGSEA.

The chain joins TRBV6-6 to TRBJ1-1, with a possible D match to TRBD1 (6 bases). The CDR3 sequence is 16 residues long. V lost 4 bases and J lost 6, with 21 bases in between. The germline V gene has CDR1 MNHNY and CDR2 SVGAGI (reference sequence). CDR3 protein: CASSSELGGRGAEAFF. As DNA, the CDR3 is TGTGCCAGCAGTTCCGAGCTTGGGGGCCGCGGAGCTGAAGCTTTCTTT.

The chain recombines TRBV9 with TRBJ2-3; TRBD2 agrees at 11 bases. The germline gives CDR1 SGDLS, CDR2 YYNGEE. The J segment lost 4 bases and the V segment lost 3 bases, leaving 13 bases of the junction unmatched. This CDR3 region has 18 residues. The CDR3 is CASSGRLAGLRRADTQYF. The CDR3 coding sequence is TGTGCCAGCAGCGGTCGACTAGCGGGACTTAGACGTGCAGATACGCAGTATTTT.

This clone has only a few counts. The chain links TRBV28 to TRBJ1-2; the match to TRBD1 covers 8 bases. Germline assignment: CDR1 MDHEN and CDR2 SYDVKM. V trimming: 5 bases; J trimming: 4 bases; junction bases outside the gene matches: 6. The CDR3 covers 14 residues. The CDR3 loop is CASSPGTGAYGYTF. CDR3 nucleotides: TGTGCCAGCAGTCCCGGGACAGGTGCCTATGGCTACACCTTC.

The genes are TRBV6-1 and TRBJ1-2; D gene unclear. V lost 2 bases and J 6 bases, leaving 19 bases between the germline ends. Germline V gene lookup returns CDR1 MNHNS and CDR2 SASEGT. There are 16 residues in the CDR3. CDR3 residues: CASSEWTRARENGYTF. DNA for the CDR3: TGTGCCAGCAGTGAATGGACTAGGGCTCGGGAAAATGGCTACACCTTC.